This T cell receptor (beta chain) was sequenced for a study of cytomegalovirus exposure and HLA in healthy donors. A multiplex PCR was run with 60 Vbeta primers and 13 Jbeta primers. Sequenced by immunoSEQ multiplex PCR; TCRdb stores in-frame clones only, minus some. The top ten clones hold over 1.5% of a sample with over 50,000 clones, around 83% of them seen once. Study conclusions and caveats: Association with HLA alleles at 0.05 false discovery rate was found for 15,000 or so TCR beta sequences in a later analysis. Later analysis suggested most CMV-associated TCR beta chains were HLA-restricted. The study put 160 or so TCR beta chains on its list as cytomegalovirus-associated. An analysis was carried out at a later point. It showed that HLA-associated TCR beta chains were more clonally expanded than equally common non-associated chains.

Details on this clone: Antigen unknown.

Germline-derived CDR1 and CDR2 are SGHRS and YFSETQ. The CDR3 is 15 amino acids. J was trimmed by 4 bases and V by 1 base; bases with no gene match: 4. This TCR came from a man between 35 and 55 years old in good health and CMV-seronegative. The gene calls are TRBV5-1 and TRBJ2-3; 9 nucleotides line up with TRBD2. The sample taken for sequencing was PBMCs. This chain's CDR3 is CASSLRGLASDTQYF. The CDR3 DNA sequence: TGCGCCAGCAGCTTGCGGGGACTAGCTTCAGATACGCAGTATTTT.